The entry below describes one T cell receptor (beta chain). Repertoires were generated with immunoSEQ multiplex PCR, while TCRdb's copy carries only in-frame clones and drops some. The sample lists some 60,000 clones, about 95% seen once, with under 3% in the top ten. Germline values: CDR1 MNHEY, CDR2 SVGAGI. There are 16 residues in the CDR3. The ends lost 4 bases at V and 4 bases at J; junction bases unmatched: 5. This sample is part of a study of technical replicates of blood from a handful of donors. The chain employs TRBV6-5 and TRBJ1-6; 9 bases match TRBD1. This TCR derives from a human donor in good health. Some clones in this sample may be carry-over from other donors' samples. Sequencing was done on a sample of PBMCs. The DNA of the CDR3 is TGTGCCAGCAGTTCCAAAGACAGGGGGTATAATTCACCCCTCCACTTT. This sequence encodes CASSSKDRGYNSPLHF.